These T cell receptor beta chains were read from a single sample in a study of T cells in Graves' hyperthyroidism and ophthalmopathy. TCRdb reanalysed the multiplex PCR reads using MiXCR and keeps one entry per CDR3 protein. The table records about 360,000 distinct CDR3 sequences, around 14% of them present only once. The sequenced sample was blood. These TCRs come from a woman aged 18-29 years with Graves' hyperthyroidism that later progressed to Graves' ophthalmopathy. Both conserved end residues are part of each CDR3. D genes are given only for firm matches. The size field is filled for only some rows; it gives once, few, many or a size class.

d_gene	abundance	j_gene	len	v_gene	CDR3aa
TRBD2	many	TRBJ2-4	14	TRBV20-1	CSALAGERGNIQYF
TRBD1	few	TRBJ2-3	14	TRBV24-1	CATSDSDRVDTQYF
.	.	TRBJ1-5	14	TRBV7-8	CASGFQGFNQPQHF
TRBD2	few	TRBJ2-7	18	TRBV4-1	CASSQGNSGSGLSYEQYF
.	many	TRBJ1-2	12	TRBV29-1	CSVANRVYGYTF
TRBD1	many	TRBJ1-1	13	TRBV2	CASGRQGQPEAFF
.	many	TRBJ2-3	12	TRBV6-1	CASSHYTDTQYF
TRBD2	many	TRBJ2-1	15	TRBV2	CASCYVGEGYNEQFF
.	many	TRBJ2-7	16	TRBV13	CASSTRPGLPPYEQYF
.	.	TRBJ2-3	15	TRBV6-2/TRBV6-3	CASNPSKLLTDTQYF
.	many	TRBJ1-1	13	TRBV6-1	CASSQLGDTEAFF
.	.	TRBJ2-5	15	TRBV6-2/TRBV6-3	CASTLTSPTVETQYF
.	many	TRBJ1-2	13	TRBV6-1	CASSFQSFYGYTF
.	few	TRBJ2-7	12	TRBV27	CASSPTGWEQYF
.	.	TRBJ1-2	17	TRBV7-8	CASSLEGPGKWTYGYTF
.	few	TRBJ1-5	14	TRBV6-1	CASSAQGRAQPQHF
TRBD2	many	TRBJ2-1	19	TRBV7-9	CASSPSASGRGDSYNEQFF
.	.	TRBJ2-3	13	TRBV24-1	CATSDFSTDTQYF
TRBD1	few	TRBJ1-1	15	TRBV27	CASSSPGTGLTEAFF
TRBD1	many	TRBJ2-1	15	TRBV20-1	CSAKTGTGGPNEQFF
.	many	TRBJ2-7	15	TRBV7-2	CASSLGGGQSYEQYF
.	.	TRBJ2-7	15	TRBV7-9	CASSLAGRFSYEQYF
.	many	TRBJ2-1	13	TRBV18	CASSPKTIAEQFF
.	many	TRBJ2-4	15	TRBV28	CASSLSWGGPNIQYF
.	.	TRBJ1-2	14	TRBV7-7	CASSSPGDLYGYTF
TRBD1	many	TRBJ2-2	14	TRBV11-2	CASNTGQGSGELFF
.	.	TRBJ1-3	16	TRBV7-2	CASSLNGIPSGNTIYF
TRBD1	many	TRBJ2-7	15	TRBV5-1	CASSLGTGTNYEQYF
.	many	TRBJ1-2	13	TRBV6-1	CASSVEPSDGYTF
TRBD1	.	TRBJ2-5	14	TRBV4-1	CASGTRTGQETQYF
TRBD1	.	TRBJ2-3	16	TRBV5-1	CASSSPQGRGTDTQYF
TRBD1	.	TRBJ2-5	13	TRBV29-1	CSVPGQGTETQYF
.	.	TRBJ1-3	13	TRBV29-1	CSVAYPSGNTIYF
.	many	TRBJ2-7	14	TRBV5-1	CASSPRTSRYEQYF
.	many	TRBJ2-2	13	TRBV2	CANGPTNTGELFF
TRBD1	many	TRBJ2-5	15	TRBV7-9	CASSLYRQGEETQYF
TRBD2	many	TRBJ2-1	15	TRBV6-1	CASSYGGSSYNEQFF
TRBD2	.	TRBJ2-2	14	TRBV7-2	CASSLLAGAGELFF